The TCR beta chain described here comes from a study of T cell repertoires in cytomegalovirus infection. A word on this clonotype: A read error is possible here, since a much larger clone lies one base away.

Losses at the gene ends were 4 bases for V and 7 bases for J; bases not matched to a gene: 3. Germline V CDR1 and CDR2: SGHTA, FQGNSA. This CDR3 comprises 15 residues. MiXCR, applied by TCRdb to the reads, yields one record per CDR3 protein. This sample has 250,000 or so distinct CDR3 sequences, with about a sixth found just once. This receptor was taken from a human donor in good health (CMV status not recorded). Some clones in this sample may be carry-over from other donors' samples. The chain links TRBV7-2 to TRBJ2-1; TRBD2 aligns across 14 bases. Sequencing was carried out using CD8+ T cells from PBMCs. The CDR3, as DNA: TGTGCCAGCAGCTACAGACTAGCGGGGGGGAATGAGCAGTTCTTC. This translates into CASSYRLAGGNEQFF.